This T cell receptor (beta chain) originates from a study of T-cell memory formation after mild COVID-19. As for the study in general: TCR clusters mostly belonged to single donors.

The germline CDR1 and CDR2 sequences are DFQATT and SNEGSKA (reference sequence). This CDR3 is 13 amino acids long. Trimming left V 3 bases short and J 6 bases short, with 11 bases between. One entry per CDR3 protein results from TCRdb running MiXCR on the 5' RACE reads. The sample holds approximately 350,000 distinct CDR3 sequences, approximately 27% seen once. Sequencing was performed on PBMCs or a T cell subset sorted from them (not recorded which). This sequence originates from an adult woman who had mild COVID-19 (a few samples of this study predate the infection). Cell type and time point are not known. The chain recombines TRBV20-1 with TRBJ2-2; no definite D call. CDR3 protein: CSASYSGAGELFF. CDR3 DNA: TGCAGTGCTAGTTATTCGGGTGCCGGGGAGCTGTTTTTT.